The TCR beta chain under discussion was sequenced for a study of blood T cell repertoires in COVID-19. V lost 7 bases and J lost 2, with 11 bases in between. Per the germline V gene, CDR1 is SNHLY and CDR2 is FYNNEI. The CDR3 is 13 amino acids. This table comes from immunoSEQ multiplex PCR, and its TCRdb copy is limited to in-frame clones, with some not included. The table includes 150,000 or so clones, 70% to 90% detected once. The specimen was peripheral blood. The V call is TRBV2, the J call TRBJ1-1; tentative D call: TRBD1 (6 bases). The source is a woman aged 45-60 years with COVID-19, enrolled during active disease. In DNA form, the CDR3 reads TGTGCCAGCAACACAGGGATTAACACTGAAGCTTTCTTT. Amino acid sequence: CASNTGINTEAFF.